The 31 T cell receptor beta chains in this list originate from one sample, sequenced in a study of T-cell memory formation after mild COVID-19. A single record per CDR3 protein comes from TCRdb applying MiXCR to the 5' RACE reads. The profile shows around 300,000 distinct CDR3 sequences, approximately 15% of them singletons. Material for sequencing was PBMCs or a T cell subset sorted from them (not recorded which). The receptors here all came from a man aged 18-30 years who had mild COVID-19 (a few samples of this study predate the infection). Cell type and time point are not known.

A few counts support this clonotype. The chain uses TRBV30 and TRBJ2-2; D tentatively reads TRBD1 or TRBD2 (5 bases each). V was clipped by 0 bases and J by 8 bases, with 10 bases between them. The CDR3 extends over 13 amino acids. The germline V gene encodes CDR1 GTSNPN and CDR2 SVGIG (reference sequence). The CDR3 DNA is TGTGCCTGGAGTGTTGGGGGTGCTGGGGAGCTGTTTTTT. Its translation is CAWSVGGAGELFF.

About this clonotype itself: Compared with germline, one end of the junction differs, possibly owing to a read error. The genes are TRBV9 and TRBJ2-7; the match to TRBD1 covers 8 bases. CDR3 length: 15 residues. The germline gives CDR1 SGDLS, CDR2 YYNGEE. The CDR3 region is CASIVAPDRVDEQYF. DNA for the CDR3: TGTGCCAGCATCGTAGCCCCGGACAGGGTCGACGAGCAGTACTTC.

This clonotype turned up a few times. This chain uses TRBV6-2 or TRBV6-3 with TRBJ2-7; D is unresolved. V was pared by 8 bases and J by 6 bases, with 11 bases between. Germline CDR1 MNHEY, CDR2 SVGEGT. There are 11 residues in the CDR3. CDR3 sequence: CASGPRGEQYV. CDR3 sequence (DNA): TGTGCCAGCGGGCCCCGTGGCGAGCAGTACGTC.

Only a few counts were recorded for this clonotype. In DNA form, the CDR3 reads TGTGCCAGCAGCTCCTCCGTGAGGGGTATGGCCAAAAACATTCAGTACTTC. Amino acids: CASSSSVRGMAKNIQYF. The chain recombines TRBV7-6 with TRBJ2-4; either TRBD1 or TRBD2 may fit D (5 bases each). CDR1 and CDR2 from the germline V gene are SGHVS and FNYEAQ. V was pared by 4 bases and J by 1 base, with 17 bases between. The CDR3 loop spans 17 amino acids.

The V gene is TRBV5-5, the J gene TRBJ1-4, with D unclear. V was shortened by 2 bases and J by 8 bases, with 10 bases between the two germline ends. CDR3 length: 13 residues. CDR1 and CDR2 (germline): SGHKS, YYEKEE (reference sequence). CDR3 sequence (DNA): TGTGCCAGCAGCTTAAGGGTGACCGAAAAACTGTTTTTT. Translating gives CASSLRVTEKLFF.

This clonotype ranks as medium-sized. As DNA, the CDR3 is TGCGCCAGTGGATTTGGGTCCTACGAGCAGTACTTC. Protein sequence: CASGFGSYEQYF. The chain recombines TRBV5-1 with TRBJ2-7; D is unclear. Per germline, CDR1 SGHRS and CDR2 YFSETQ. Trimming stripped 8 bases from V and 1 base from J, with 10 bases between. This CDR3 contains 12 residues.

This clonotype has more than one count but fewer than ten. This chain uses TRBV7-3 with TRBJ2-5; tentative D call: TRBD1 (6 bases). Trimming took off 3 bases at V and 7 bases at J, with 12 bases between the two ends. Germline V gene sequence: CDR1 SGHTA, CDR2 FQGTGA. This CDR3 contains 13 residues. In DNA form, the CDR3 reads TGTGCCAGCAGCTTTGACCAGGGGCGGACCCAGTACTTC. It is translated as CASSFDQGRTQYF.

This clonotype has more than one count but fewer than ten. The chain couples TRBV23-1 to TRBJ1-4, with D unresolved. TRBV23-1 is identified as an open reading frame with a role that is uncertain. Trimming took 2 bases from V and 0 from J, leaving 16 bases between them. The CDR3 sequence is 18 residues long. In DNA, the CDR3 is TGCGCCAGCAGTCAAAGGCAGGAGGACGTTGCAACTAATGAAAAACTGTTTTTT. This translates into CASSQRQEDVATNEKLFF.

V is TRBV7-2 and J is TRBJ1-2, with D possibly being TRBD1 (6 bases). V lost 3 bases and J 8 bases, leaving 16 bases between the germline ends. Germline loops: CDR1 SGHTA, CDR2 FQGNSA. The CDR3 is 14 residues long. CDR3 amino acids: CASSFTPGTQGYTF. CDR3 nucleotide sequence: TGTGCCAGCAGCTTCACCCCCGGGACACAAGGCTACACCTTC.

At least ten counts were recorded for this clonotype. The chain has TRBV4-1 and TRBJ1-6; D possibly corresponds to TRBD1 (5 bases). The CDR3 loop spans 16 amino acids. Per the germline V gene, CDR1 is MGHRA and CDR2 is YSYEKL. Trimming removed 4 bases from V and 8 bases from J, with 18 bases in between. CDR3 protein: CASSRGTGTEHSPLHF. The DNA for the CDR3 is TGCGCCAGCAGCCGGGGAACCGGGACGGAGCATTCACCCCTCCACTTT.

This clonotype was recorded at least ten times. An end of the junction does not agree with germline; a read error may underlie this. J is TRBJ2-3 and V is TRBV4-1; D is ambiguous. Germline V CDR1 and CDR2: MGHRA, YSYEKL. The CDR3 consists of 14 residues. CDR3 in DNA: TGTGCCAGCAGCCAAGACGGCGGAACAGATACGCAGTATTTT. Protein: CASSQDGGTDTQYF.

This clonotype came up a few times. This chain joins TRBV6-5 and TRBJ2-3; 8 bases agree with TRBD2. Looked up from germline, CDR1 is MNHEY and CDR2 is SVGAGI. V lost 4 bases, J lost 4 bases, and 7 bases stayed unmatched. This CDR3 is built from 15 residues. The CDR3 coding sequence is TGTGCCAGCAGTTTACGGGGGGGCAGCTCAGATACGCAGTATTTT. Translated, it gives CASSLRGGSSDTQYF.

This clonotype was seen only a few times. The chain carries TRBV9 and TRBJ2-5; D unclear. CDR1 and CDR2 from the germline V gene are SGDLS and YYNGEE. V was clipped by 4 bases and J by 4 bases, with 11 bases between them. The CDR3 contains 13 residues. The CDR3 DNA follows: TGTGCCAGCAGCCCGAGGCCTCGAGAGACCCAGTACTTC. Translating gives CASSPRPRETQYF.

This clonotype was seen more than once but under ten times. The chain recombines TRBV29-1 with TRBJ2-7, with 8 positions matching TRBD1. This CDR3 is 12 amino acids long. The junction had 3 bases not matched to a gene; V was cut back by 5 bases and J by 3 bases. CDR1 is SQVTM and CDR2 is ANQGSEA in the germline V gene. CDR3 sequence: CSVRDRYYEQYV. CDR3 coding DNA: TGCAGCGTTCGGGACAGGTACTACGAGCAGTACGTC.

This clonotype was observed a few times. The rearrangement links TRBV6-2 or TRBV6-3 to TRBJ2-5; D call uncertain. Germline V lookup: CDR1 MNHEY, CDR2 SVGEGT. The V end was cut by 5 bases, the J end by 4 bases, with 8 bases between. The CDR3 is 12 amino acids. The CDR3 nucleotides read TGTGCCAGCAGTCATCCGGTAGAGACCCAGTACTTC. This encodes CASSHPVETQYF.

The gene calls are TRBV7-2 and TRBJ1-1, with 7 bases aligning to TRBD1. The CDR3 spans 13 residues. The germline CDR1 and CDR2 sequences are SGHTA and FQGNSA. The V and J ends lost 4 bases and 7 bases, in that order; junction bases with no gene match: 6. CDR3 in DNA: TGTGCCAGCAGCTCCCGGCAGGGGGGTGAAGCTTTCTTT. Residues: CASSSRQGGEAFF.

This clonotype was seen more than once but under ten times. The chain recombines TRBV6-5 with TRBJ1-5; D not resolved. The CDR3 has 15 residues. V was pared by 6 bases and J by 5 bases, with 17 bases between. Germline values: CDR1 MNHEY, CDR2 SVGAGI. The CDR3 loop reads CASSPGRENDQPQHF. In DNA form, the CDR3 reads TGTGCCAGCAGCCCGGGGAGGGAAAATGATCAGCCCCAGCATTTT.

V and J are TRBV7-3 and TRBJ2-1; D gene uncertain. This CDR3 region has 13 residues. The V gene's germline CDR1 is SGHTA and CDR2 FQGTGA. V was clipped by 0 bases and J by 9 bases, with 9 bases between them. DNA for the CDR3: TGTGCCAGCAGCTTAACCTCGGTTGGTGAGCAGTTCTTC. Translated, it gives CASSLTSVGEQFF.

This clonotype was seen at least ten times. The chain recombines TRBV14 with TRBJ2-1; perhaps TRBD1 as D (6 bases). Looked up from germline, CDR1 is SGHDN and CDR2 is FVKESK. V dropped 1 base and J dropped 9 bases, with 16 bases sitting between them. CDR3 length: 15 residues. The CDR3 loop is CASSQGLQGNTEQFF. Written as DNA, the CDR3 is TGTGCCAGCAGCCAAGGATTACAGGGCAACACTGAGCAGTTCTTC. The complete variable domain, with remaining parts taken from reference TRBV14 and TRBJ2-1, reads EAGVTQFPSHSVIEKGQTVTLRCDPISGHDNLYWYRRVMGKEIKFLLHFVKESKQDESGMPNNRFLAERTGGTYSTLKVQPAELEDSGVYFCASSQGLQGNTEQFFGPGTRLTVL.

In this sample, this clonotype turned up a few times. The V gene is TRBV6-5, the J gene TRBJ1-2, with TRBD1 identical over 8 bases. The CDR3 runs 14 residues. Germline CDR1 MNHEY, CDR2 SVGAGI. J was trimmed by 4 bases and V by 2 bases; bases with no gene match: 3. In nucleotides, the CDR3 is TGTGCCAGCAGTTACGTTACAGGGGGCTATGGCTACACCTTC. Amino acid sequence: CASSYVTGGYGYTF.

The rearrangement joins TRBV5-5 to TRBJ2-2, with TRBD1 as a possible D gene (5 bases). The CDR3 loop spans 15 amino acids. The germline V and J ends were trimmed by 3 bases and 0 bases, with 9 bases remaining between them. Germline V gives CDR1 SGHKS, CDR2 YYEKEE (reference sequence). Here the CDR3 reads CASSSRESNTGELFF. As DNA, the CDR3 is TGTGCCAGCAGCTCCAGGGAATCGAACACCGGGGAGCTGTTTTTT.

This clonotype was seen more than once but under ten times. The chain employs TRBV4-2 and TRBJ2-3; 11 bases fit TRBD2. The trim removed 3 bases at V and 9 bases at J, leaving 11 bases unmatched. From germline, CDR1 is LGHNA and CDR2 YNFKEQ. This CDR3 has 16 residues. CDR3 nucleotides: TGTGCCAGCAGCCAGCCACTAGCGGGGGCCCTCCCGACGCAGTATTTT. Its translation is CASSQPLAGALPTQYF.

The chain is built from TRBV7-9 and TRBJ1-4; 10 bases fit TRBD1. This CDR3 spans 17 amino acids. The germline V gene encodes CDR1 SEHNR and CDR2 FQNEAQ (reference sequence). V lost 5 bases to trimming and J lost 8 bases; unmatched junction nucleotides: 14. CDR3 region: CASSPAGTGEFWEKLFF. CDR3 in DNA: TGTGCCAGCAGCCCCGCCGGGACAGGGGAATTTTGGGAAAAACTGTTTTTT. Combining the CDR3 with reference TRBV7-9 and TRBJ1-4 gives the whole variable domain DTGVSQNPRHKITKRGQNVTFRCDPISEHNRLYWYRQTLGQGPEFLTYFQNEAQLEKSRLLSDRFSAERPKGSFSTLEIQRTEQGDSAMYLCASSPAGTGEFWEKLFFGSGTQLSVL.

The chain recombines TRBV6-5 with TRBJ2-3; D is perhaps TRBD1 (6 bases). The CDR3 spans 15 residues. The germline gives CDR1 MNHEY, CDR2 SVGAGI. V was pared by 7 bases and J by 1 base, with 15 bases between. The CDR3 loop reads CASTKWGQRTDTQYF. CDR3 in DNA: TGTGCCAGCACCAAATGGGGACAACGCACAGATACGCAGTATTTT.

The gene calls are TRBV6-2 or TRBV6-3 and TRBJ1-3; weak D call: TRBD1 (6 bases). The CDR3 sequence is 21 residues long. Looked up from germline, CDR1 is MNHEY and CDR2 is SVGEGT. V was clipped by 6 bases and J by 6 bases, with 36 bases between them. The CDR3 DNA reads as TGTGCCAGCAGCCCACATACGCGCCGATCGCAGGGGAGTGCTCTGGAAAACACCATATATTTT. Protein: CASSPHTRRSQGSALENTIYF.

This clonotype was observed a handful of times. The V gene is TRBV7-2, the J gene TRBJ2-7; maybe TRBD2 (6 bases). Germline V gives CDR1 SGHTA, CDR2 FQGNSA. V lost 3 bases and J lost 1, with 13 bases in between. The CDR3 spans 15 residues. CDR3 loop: CASSFRGTGSYEQYV. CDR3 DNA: TGTGCCAGCAGCTTCCGGGGGACTGGGTCCTACGAGCAGTACGTC.

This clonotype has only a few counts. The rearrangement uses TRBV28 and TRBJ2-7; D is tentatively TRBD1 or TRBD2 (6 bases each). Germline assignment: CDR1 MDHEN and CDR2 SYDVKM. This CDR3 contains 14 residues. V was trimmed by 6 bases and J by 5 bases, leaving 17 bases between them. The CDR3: CASSPGGGTHEQYV. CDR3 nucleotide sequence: TGTGCCAGCAGCCCCGGAGGGGGTACCCACGAGCAGTACGTC.

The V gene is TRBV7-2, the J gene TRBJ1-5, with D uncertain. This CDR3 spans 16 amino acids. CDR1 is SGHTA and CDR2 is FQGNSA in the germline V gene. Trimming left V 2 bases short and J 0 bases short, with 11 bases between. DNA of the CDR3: TGTGCCAGCAGCTTATCCTCAGTGTATAGCAATCAGCCCCAGCATTTT. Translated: CASSLSSVYSNQPQHF.

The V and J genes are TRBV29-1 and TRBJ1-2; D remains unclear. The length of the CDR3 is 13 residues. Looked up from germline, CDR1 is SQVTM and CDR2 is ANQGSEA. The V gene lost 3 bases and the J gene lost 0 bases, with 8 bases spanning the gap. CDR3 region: CSVEAGTNYGYTF. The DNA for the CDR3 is TGCAGCGTTGAGGCAGGAACTAACTATGGCTACACCTTC.

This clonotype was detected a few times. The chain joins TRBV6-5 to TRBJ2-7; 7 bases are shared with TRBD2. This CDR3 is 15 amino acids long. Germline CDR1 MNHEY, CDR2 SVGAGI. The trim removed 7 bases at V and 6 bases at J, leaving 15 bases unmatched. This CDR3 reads CASTRAGLPLSEQYF. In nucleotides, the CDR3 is TGTGCCAGCACTCGAGCGGGGCTCCCCCTCTCCGAGCAGTACTTC.

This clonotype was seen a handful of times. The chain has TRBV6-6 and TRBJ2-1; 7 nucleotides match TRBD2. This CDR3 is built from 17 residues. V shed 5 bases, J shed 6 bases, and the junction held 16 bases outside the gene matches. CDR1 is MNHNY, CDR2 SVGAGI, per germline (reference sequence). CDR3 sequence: CASSAGTTHSPGNEQFF. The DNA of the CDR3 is TGTGCCAGCAGTGCCGGGACTACCCATTCTCCCGGCAATGAGCAGTTCTTC.